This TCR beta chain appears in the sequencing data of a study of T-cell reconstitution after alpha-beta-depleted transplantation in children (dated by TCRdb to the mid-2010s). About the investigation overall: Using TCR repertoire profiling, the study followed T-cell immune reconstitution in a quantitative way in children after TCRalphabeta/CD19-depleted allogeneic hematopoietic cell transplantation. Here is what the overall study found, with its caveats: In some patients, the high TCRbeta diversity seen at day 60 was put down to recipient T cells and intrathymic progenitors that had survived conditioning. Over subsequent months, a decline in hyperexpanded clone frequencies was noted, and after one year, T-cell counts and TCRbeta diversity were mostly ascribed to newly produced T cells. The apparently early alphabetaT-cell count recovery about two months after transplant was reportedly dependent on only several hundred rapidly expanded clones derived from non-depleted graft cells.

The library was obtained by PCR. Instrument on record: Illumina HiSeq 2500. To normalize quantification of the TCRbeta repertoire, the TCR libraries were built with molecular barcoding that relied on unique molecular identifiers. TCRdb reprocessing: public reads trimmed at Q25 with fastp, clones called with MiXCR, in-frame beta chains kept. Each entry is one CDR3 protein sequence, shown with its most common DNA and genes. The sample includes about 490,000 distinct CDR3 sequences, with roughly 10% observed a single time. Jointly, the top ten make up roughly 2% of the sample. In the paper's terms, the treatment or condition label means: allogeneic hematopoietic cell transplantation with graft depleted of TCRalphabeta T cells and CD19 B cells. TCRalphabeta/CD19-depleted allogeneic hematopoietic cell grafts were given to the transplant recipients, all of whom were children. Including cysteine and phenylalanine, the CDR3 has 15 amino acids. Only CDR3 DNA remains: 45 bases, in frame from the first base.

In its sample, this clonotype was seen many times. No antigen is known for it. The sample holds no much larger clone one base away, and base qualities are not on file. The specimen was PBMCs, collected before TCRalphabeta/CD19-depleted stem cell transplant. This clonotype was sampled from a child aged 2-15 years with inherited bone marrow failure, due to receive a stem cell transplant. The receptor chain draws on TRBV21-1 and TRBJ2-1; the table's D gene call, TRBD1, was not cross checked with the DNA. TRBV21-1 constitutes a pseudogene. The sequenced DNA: TGTGCCAGCAGCAAAGGTGGGGACAGTTACAATGAGCAGTTCTTC. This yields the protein CASSKGGDSYNEQFF.